This passage covers 22 T cell receptor beta chains from one sample sequenced in a study of spatial heterogeneity in lung cancer. The sample's time point: sample taken at primary tumor resection. Extraction of whole RNA from tumor, nontumor lung or frozen PBMC preceded unsorted sequencing. Each CDR3 protein is one row after TCRdb ran MiXCR on the 5' RACE reads. The data contain about 38,000 distinct CDR3 sequences, 6.5% to 8.5% of them singletons. The sequences come from PBMCs, collected at surgery. The receptors stem from a male donor with early-stage non-small cell lung cancer.

This chain connects TRBV7-3 to TRBJ2-5; D is undetermined. The CDR3 is made up of 14 amino acids. The V end was cut by 1 base, the J end by 0 bases, with 6 bases between. Germline V gene data show CDR1 as SGHTA and CDR2 as FQGTGA. CDR3 region: CASSLSANQETQYF. CDR3 DNA sequence: TGTGCCAGCAGCTTAAGCGCCAACCAAGAGACCCAGTACTTC.

V and J are TRBV5-1 and TRBJ1-1; a weak D match, TRBD1 (6 bases). The germline V and J ends were trimmed by 3 bases and 1 base, with 13 bases remaining between them. Germline V CDR1 and CDR2: SGHRS, YFSETQ. This CDR3 spans 15 amino acids. Here the CDR3 reads CASSSARGANTEAFF. CDR3 sequence (DNA): TGCGCCAGCAGCTCGGCTCGGGGGGCGAACACTGAAGCTTTCTTT.

This clonotype was observed a few times. The chain joins TRBV7-6 to TRBJ2-1; no clear D gene. Germline assignment: CDR1 SGHVS and CDR2 FNYEAQ. Trimming removed 1 base from V and 2 bases from J, with 12 bases in between. The CDR3 is 16 residues long. The CDR3 coding sequence is TGTGCCAGCAGCTTAGGTTCAGGACCTCCCTACAATGAGCAGTTCTTC. It is translated as CASSLGSGPPYNEQFF.

This clonotype appeared a few times. At one of its ends the junction is not consistent with the germline gene, which may arise from a read error. The V gene is TRBV5-4, the J gene TRBJ2-7, with no clear D. This CDR3 has 12 residues. Per the germline V gene, CDR1 is SGHNT and CDR2 is YYREEE (reference sequence). Here the CDR3 DNA reads TGTGCCAGCAGCCGGATCGGTACAGAGGTAGACTTC. It encodes CASSRIGTEVDF. The full variable domain, its missing parts supplied by reference TRBV5-4 and TRBJ2-7, is ETGVTQSPTHLIKTRGQQVTLRCSSQSGHNTVSWYQQALGQGPQFIFQYYREEENGRGNFPPRFSGLQFPNYSSELNVNALELDDSALYLCASSRIGTEVDFGPGTRLTVT.

This clonotype was counted a few times. The chain is built from TRBV7-2 and TRBJ2-3; D unclear. Germline V gives CDR1 SGHTA, CDR2 FQGNSA. The CDR3 contains 15 residues. Trimming took off 1 base at V and 2 bases at J, with 10 bases between the two ends. The CDR3 sequence is CASSLVSGSTDTQYF. In nucleotides, the CDR3 is TGTGCCAGCAGCTTAGTAAGTGGGTCCACAGATACGCAGTATTTT.

In this sample, this clonotype turned up many times. This chain joins TRBV2 and TRBJ2-7; perhaps TRBD2 as D (5 bases). CDR1 is SNHLY, CDR2 FYNNEI, per germline. V gave up 5 bases and J gave up 2 bases, with 13 bases separating them. The CDR3 is 14 residues long. The CDR3 here is CASSRGSDAYEQYV. The CDR3 DNA follows: TGTGCCAGCAGTCGGGGTTCGGATGCCTACGAGCAGTACGTC.

This clonotype was counted only a few times. The V gene is TRBV20-1, the J gene TRBJ1-6; 8 bases are a match to TRBD1. Germline CDR1 DFQATT, CDR2 SNEGSKA (reference sequence). V gave up 3 bases and J gave up 5 bases; unmatched junction bases: 9. There are 16 residues in the CDR3. CDR3 residues: CSARDTGGENNSPLHF. In DNA, the CDR3 is TGCAGTGCTAGGGATACAGGGGGAGAGAATAATTCACCCCTCCACTTT.

This clonotype was counted ten times or more. The chain couples TRBV7-9 to TRBJ1-2; D might be TRBD1 (5 bases). Germline CDR1 reads SEHNR; CDR2 reads FQNEAQ (reference sequence). Trimming left V 6 bases short and J 4 bases short, with 9 bases between. This CDR3 region has 12 residues. DNA for the CDR3: TGTGCCAGCAGGCGCGGGGGCTATGGCTACACCTTC. It yields the protein CASRRGGYGYTF.

This clonotype was observed at least ten times. The chain combines TRBV5-1 with TRBJ1-6, with D tentatively TRBD1 (6 bases). Germline V lookup: CDR1 SGHRS, CDR2 YFSETQ. The CDR3 is 15 residues long. Trimming cost V 6 bases and J 0 bases, with 10 bases left between them. As DNA, the CDR3 is TGCGCCAGCAAAGGGGGGAGCTCCTATAATTCACCCCTCCACTTT. This codes for CASKGGSSYNSPLHF.

This sequence joins TRBV11-2 and TRBJ2-7; D is perhaps TRBD1 (5 bases). Trimming left V 9 bases short and J 0 bases short, with 9 bases between. The CDR3 covers 12 residues. Looked up from germline, CDR1 is SGHAT and CDR2 is FQNNGV. CDR3 DNA: TGTGCCAGTAGTACAGGCTCCTACGAGCAGTACGTC. It codes for CASSTGSYEQYV.

This clonotype was seen ten or more times. This chain joins TRBV12-3 or TRBV12-4 and TRBJ2-3; 11 positions match TRBD2. CDR3 size: 19 residues. The V and J ends lost 8 bases and 1 base, in that order; junction bases with no gene match: 17. Here the CDR3 DNA reads TGTGCCAGCCTCTACCAGAGTTTAGCGGGGGGGCCCGGCACAGATACGCAGTATTTT. This codes for CASLYQSLAGGPGTDTQYF.

This clonotype was seen more than once but under ten times. The chain recombines TRBV20-1 with TRBJ1-2; D possibly corresponds to TRBD1 (5 bases). The length of the CDR3 is 15 residues. V lost 0 bases and J 4 bases, leaving 15 bases between the germline ends. In germline, CDR1 is DFQATT, CDR2 SNEGSKA (reference sequence). CDR3 sequence reads: CSARDMRGEGYGYTF. For the CDR3, the DNA is TGCAGTGCTAGAGATATGCGGGGGGAAGGCTATGGCTACACCTTC.

At least ten counts were recorded for this clonotype. This chain joins TRBV5-4 and TRBJ2-7, with unresolved D. This CDR3 comprises 14 residues. V lost 1 base to trimming and J lost 4 bases, with 12 bases between them. Germline lookup yields CDR1 SGHNT and CDR2 YYREEE (reference sequence). The CDR3 coding sequence is TGTGCCAGCAGCTTGAAACAGCAATCTTACGAGCAGTACTTC. This translates into CASSLKQQSYEQYF.

In its sample, this clonotype was seen a few times. CDR3 DNA: TGTGCCAGCAGCCAAGATACAGGGGGGGGAGATCAGCCCCAGCATTTT. This translates into CASSQDTGGGDQPQHF. The chain joins TRBV3-1 to TRBJ1-5; TRBD1 matches 8 bases. The CDR3 extends over 16 amino acids. The germline V gene has CDR1 LGHDT and CDR2 YNNKEL (reference sequence). Trimming at V came to 0 bases and at J to 5 bases, leaving 6 bases not matched to a gene.

The sample holds many counts of this clonotype. This chain links TRBV27 with TRBJ1-5, with TRBD1 identical over 8 bases. CDR3 length equals 14 residues. Looked up from germline, CDR1 is MNHEY and CDR2 is SMNVEV (reference sequence). The V segment lost 6 bases and the J segment 6 bases; nucleotides outside the gene matches: 7. CDR3 coding DNA: TGTGCCAGCAGGCGGACAGGGTTTGGTCAGCCCCAGCATTTT. This codes for CASRRTGFGQPQHF.

This clonotype was picked up many times. The J gene is TRBJ2-7, the V gene TRBV18, with a tentative D call TRBD2 (6 bases). Per germline, CDR1 KGHSH and CDR2 LQKENI. Trimming pared 7 bases from V and 0 bases from J, leaving 13 bases between. CDR3 size: 14 residues. CDR3 amino acids: CASFGTSSSYEQYV. The CDR3 DNA sequence: TGTGCCAGCTTCGGGACTTCGAGCTCCTACGAGCAGTACGTC.

This clonotype occurred a few times. CDR3 DNA sequence: TGTGCCAGCAGCCCAGACAGGGCCACAGATACGCAGTATTTT. It specifies CASSPDRATDTQYF. J is TRBJ2-3 and V is TRBV7-3; TRBD1 aligns across 7 bases. CDR3 length: 14 amino acids. CDR1 SGHTA and CDR2 FQGTGA come from the germline V gene. Losses at the gene ends were 5 bases for V and 2 bases for J; bases not matched to a gene: 4.

In this sample, this clonotype turned up many times. V gene TRBV6-2 or TRBV6-3 combines with J gene TRBJ1-2, with D hard to call. In germline, CDR1 is MNHEY, CDR2 SVGEGT. The germline V and J ends were trimmed by 8 bases and 5 bases, with 21 bases remaining between them. There are 15 residues in the CDR3. Here the CDR3 reads CASLFFDAIGYGYTF. The CDR3 DNA follows: TGTGCCAGCCTTTTTTTCGACGCAATCGGGTATGGCTACACCTTC.

The rearrangement uses TRBV9 and TRBJ2-1; 10 bases match TRBD1. The CDR3 is made up of 16 amino acids. The germline gives CDR1 SGDLS, CDR2 YYNGEE. V lost 3 bases, J lost 4 bases, and 7 bases stayed unmatched. Here the CDR3 DNA reads TGTGCCAGCAGCGGAGAGGGACAGGGGCCTTACAATGAGCAGTTCTTC. Amino acid sequence: CASSGEGQGPYNEQFF.

Many counts were recorded for this clonotype. The chain joins TRBV20-1 to TRBJ1-6; tentatively, D is TRBD1 (6 bases). The CDR3 consists of 15 residues. V was clipped by 0 bases and J by 7 bases, with 13 bases between them. Germline loops: CDR1 DFQATT, CDR2 SNEGSKA (reference sequence). Here the CDR3 reads CSARDSRGRNSPLHF. CDR3 bases: TGCAGTGCTAGAGATTCCAGGGGCAGGAATTCACCCCTCCACTTT.

This chain links TRBV7-9 with TRBJ1-2; D perhaps matches TRBD1 (5 bases). The CDR3 is made up of 13 amino acids. Germline assignment: CDR1 SEHNR and CDR2 FQNEAQ (reference sequence). Trimming left V 0 bases short and J 8 bases short, with 10 bases between. The CDR3 DNA reads as TGTGCCAGCAGCTTAGCGGGGACGGTCGGCTACACCTTC. It translates to CASSLAGTVGYTF.

In the case of this clonotype: Given a much more abundant clone one base away, this may be a read error. The J gene is TRBJ1-1, the V gene TRBV4-3; 7 positions match TRBD1. The CDR3 is 13 residues long. Germline V lookup: CDR1 LGHNA, CDR2 YSLEER. DNA of the CDR3: TGCGCCAGCAGCCAACAGGGGGACACTGGAGCTTTCTTT. Translating it yields CASSQQGDTGAFF.